This section outlines one T cell receptor beta chain sequence together with its context. Its antigen is currently unknown. The sample comes from a study of cytomegalovirus exposure and HLA in healthy donors. Study results and caveats: Sequencing likely produced, as an artifact, a cluster of highly shared sequence variants.

Primers for the PCR totalled 60 Vbeta and 13 Jbeta. Measured with immunoSEQ multiplex PCR; TCRdb has only the in-frame clones, and not every one. The table shows about 140,000 clones, with about 80% occurring only once. The length of the CDR3 is 15 residues. The sequence was collected from a male donor in good health and CMV-seropositive. Specimen: PBMCs. The chain couples TRBV12-2 to TRBJ2-1; the table's D call TRBD2 went unverified against the DNA. TRBV12-2 is reported as a pseudogene. The CDR3 nucleotides are TGTGCAAGTCGCTCGTTTGCAGGACTCCAATTAGGGCAGTTCTTC. This sequence encodes CASRSFAGLQLGQFF.